This TCR beta chain was obtained from a study of Ad26.COV2.S vaccination and SARS-CoV-2 variants. The overall study: Once or twice, 56 days apart, Ad26.COV2.S was delivered intramuscularly. Study-wide results and limits: Substantial response breadth was reportedly seen for spike-specific CD8+ and CD4+ T cells after vaccination.

Trimming took off 3 bases at V and 5 bases at J, with 19 bases between the two ends. CDR3 size: 16 residues. Germline assignment: CDR1 LGHDT and CDR2 YNNKEL (reference sequence). Turning to this clone: Antigen specificity is unknown.

Treatment given: about 20 received Ad26.COV2.S at low or high dose, single or two shots; about 5 received placebo; per-sample allocation not given. Specimens were obtained on day 63 following the first vaccine or placebo injection. The sample came from a Boston adult aged 18-55 years. The vaccine antigen was prefusion-stabilized Wuhan SARS-CoV-2 spike. TCRdb's copy holds only in-frame clones and misses some; the assay was immunoSEQ multiplex PCR. This sample yields 320,000 or so clones, of which 90% are seen a single time; approximately 5% belongs to the top ten. The chain couples TRBV3-1 (or the pseudogene TRBV3-2) to TRBJ1-1; D unresolved. Material: peripheral blood, obtained in a trial of Ad26.COV2.S vaccine versus placebo. The TCR comes from a person between 18 and 65 years old who received the Ad26.COV2.S COVID-19 vaccine or a placebo. CDR3: CASSQPTVSVGTEAFF. DNA of the CDR3: TGTGCCAGCAGCCAGCCCACCGTTAGTGTTGGAACTGAAGCTTTCTTT.